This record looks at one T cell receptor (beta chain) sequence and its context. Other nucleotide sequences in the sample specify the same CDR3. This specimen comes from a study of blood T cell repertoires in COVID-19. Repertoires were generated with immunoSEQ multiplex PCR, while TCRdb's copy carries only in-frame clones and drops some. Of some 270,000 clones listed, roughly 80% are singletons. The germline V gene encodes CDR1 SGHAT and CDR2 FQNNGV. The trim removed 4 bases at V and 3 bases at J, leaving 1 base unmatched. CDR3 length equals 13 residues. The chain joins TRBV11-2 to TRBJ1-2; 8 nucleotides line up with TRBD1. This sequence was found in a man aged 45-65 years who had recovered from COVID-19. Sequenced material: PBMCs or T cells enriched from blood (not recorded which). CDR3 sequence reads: CASSSGGDYGYTF. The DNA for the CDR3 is TGTGCCAGCAGCTCAGGGGGCGACTATGGCTACACCTTC.